The 23 T cell receptor beta chains in this list originate from one sample, sequenced in a study of human T cells and chemical hapten exposure. TCRdb re-derived calls from the RACE reads in MiXCR, one entry per CDR3 protein. The sample contains approximately 90,000 distinct CDR3 sequences, about 8.6% of which appear only once. Time point reported: healthy volunteer bleed at 2 weeks. Total RNA was isolated from whole blood that had not been fractionated. The source material was whole blood. The receptor source for this set is a female donor in good health. Some clones in this sample may be carry-over from other donors' samples.

The gene calls are TRBV29-1 and TRBJ2-6; weak D call: TRBD1 (5 bases). CDR3 length equals 16 residues. V lost 7 bases and J 0 bases, leaving 16 bases between the germline ends. Per the germline V gene, CDR1 is SQVTM and CDR2 is ANQGSEA. In nucleotides, the CDR3 is TGCAGCGCCCAGACCCCGACAGACTCTGGGGCCAACGTCCTGACTTTC. Translating it yields CSAQTPTDSGANVLTF.

The V call is TRBV28, the J call TRBJ1-5; no definite D call. The CDR3 has 16 amino acids. V shed 2 bases and J shed 1 base, with 12 bases lying between them. Germline lookup yields CDR1 MDHEN and CDR2 SYDVKM. The CDR3 DNA is TGTGCCAGCAGTTTAGAGGTGCCAGTGAGCAATCAGCCCCAGCATTTT. Its protein is CASSLEVPVSNQPQHF. Full variable domain (remainder filled in from reference TRBV28 and TRBJ1-5): DVKVTQSSRYLVKRTGEKVFLECVQDMDHENMFWYRQDPGLGLRLIYFSYDVKMKEKGDIPEGYSVSREKKERFSLILESASTNQTSMYLCASSLEVPVSNQPQHFGDGTRLSIL.

This clonotype was detected ten times or more. The chain is built from TRBV12-3 or TRBV12-4 and TRBJ2-5, with a tentative D call TRBD2 (6 bases). CDR3 length equals 15 residues. V was clipped by 2 bases and J by 1 base, with 11 bases between them. This CDR3 is CASSLTAGTQETQYF. CDR3 nucleotide sequence: TGTGCCAGCAGTTTAACGGCGGGAACCCAAGAGACCCAGTACTTC.

There are many counts of this clonotype. The rearrangement joins TRBV5-4 to TRBJ2-3, with unresolved D. The germline V and J ends were trimmed by 0 bases and 4 bases, with 12 bases remaining between them. The length of the CDR3 is 15 residues. Germline loops: CDR1 SGHNT, CDR2 YYREEE (reference sequence). CDR3 sequence (DNA): TGTGCCAGCAGCTTGGCGATAGGACGGGCAGATACGCAGTATTTT. This codes for CASSLAIGRADTQYF.

This clonotype was found once. This clone may be a read error of a much larger clone one base away. The chain carries TRBV12-3 or TRBV12-4 and TRBJ2-1; 7 bases are a match to TRBD1. The CDR3 covers 15 residues. The junction had 3 bases not matched to a gene; V was cut back by 1 base and J by 3 bases. CDR3 loop: CASSLVTGSYNEQFF. The CDR3 bases are TGTGCCAGCAGTTTAGTGACAGGGAGCTACAATGAGCAGTTCTTC.

V gene TRBV4-2 combines with J gene TRBJ1-4; unclear D gene. This CDR3 is 16 amino acids long. Germline V gives CDR1 LGHNA, CDR2 YNFKEQ. Deletions cut 4 bases from V and 8 bases from J, with 20 bases between. The CDR3 DNA is TGTGCCAGCAGCCCCCTGATAAAGGGAGTCGGAGAAAAACTGTTTTTT. Residues: CASSPLIKGVGEKLFF.

This clonotype was seen more than once but under ten times. The rearrangement uses TRBV7-9 and TRBJ2-5; D tentatively fits TRBD1 or TRBD2 (5 bases each). Germline values: CDR1 SEHNR, CDR2 FQNEAQ (reference sequence). There are 16 residues in the CDR3. Trimming took 0 bases from V and 4 from J, leaving 15 bases between them. CDR3 DNA: TGTGCCAGCAGCTTAGCACCCCTACCTGGGGGAGAGACCCAGTACTTC. Amino acid sequence: CASSLAPLPGGETQYF. Together with reference TRBV7-9 and TRBJ2-5, the CDR3 gives the full variable domain: DTGVSQNPRHKITKRGQNVTFRCDPISEHNRLYWYRQTLGQGPEFLTYFQNEAQLEKSRLLSDRFSAERPKGSFSTLEIQRTEQGDSAMYLCASSLAPLPGGETQYFGPGTRLLVL.

This clonotype was seen more than once but under ten times. The rearrangement uses TRBV12-3 or TRBV12-4 and TRBJ2-7, with D perhaps matching TRBD1 (6 bases). The CDR3 has 13 residues. With 8 bases removed from V and 2 bases from J, the gap between germline ends came to 13 bases. CDR3: CASSKKGAYEQYF. In DNA form, the CDR3 reads TGTGCCAGCTCCAAAAAGGGGGCCTACGAGCAGTACTTC.

This chain uses TRBV20-1 with TRBJ2-4, with 9 positions matching TRBD2. CDR1 and CDR2 from the germline V gene are DFQATT and SNEGSKA (reference sequence). The CDR3 loop spans 16 amino acids. The V gene end was trimmed by 6 bases and the J gene end by 0 bases; junction bases not matched to a gene: 9. CDR3 sequence: CSARAGGAEAKNIQYF. In nucleotides, the CDR3 is TGCAGTGCGAGGGCGGGAGGGGCTGAAGCCAAAAACATTCAGTACTTC.

The table lists this clonotype with many counts. V is TRBV19 and J is TRBJ1-2, with D uncertain. With 4 bases removed from V and 2 bases from J, the gap between germline ends came to 11 bases. Germline CDR1 and CDR2: LNHDA and SQIVND (reference sequence). The CDR3 extends over 14 amino acids. The CDR3 nucleotides read TGTGCCAGTAGTAGCACAGATCCCAACTATGGCTACACCTTC. This encodes CASSSTDPNYGYTF. Variable domain in full (rest from reference TRBV19 and TRBJ1-2): DGGITQSPKYLFRKEGQNVTLSCEQNLNHDAMYWYRQDPGQGLRLIYYSQIVNDFQKGDIAEGYSVSREKKESFPLTVTSAQKNPTAFYLCASSSTDPNYGYTFGSGTRLTVV.

This clonotype was counted ten times or more. The chain is built from TRBV20-1 and TRBJ1-1; no firm D call. Germline lookup yields CDR1 DFQATT and CDR2 SNEGSKA (reference sequence). V lost 3 bases and J lost 0, with 14 bases in between. The CDR3 consists of 15 residues. Here the CDR3 DNA reads TGCAGTGCTAGGGATAGTTTAGAACTGAACACTGAAGCTTTCTTT. Amino acid sequence: CSARDSLELNTEAFF.

V usage is TRBV27 and J usage is TRBJ1-1; no clear D. The germline V gene encodes CDR1 MNHEY and CDR2 SMNVEV (reference sequence). The V end was cut by 4 bases, the J end by 4 bases, with 10 bases between. The CDR3 is 13 amino acids. The CDR3: CASSWTGSTEAFF. The CDR3 coding sequence is TGTGCCAGCAGTTGGACGGGTTCCACTGAAGCTTTCTTT.

The table lists this clonotype with a few counts. This chain joins TRBV20-1 and TRBJ1-1; TRBD1 agrees at 9 bases. Germline CDR1 reads DFQATT; CDR2 reads SNEGSKA (reference sequence). The CDR3 runs 16 residues. The CDR3 DNA sequence: TGCACCGCTAGGAGGGACAGGGACGGAGAAGACACTGAAGCTTTCTTT. Translation: CTARRDRDGEDTEAFF.

The chain is built from TRBV2 and TRBJ2-7, with 10 bases identical to TRBD2. Germline CDR1 SNHLY, CDR2 FYNNEI. Unmatched junction bases numbered 13, after V lost 0 bases and J lost 5 bases. This CDR3 contains 18 residues. The CDR3 DNA reads TGTGCCAGCAGTGAAGCGCTTCTCTGGCTAGCGGGAGTGAACGAGCAGTACTTC. It codes for CASSEALLWLAGVNEQYF.

The sample holds many counts of this clonotype. The chain carries TRBV9 and TRBJ1-2; D remains ambiguous. Germline V CDR1 and CDR2: SGDLS, YYNGEE. CDR3 length: 12 amino acids. Deletions cut 4 bases from V and 6 bases from J, with 10 bases between. CDR3 protein: CASSRGSDGYTF. In DNA form, the CDR3 reads TGTGCCAGCAGCCGAGGGTCGGATGGCTACACCTTC.

V usage is TRBV7-3 and J usage is TRBJ2-1, with D unresolved. The CDR3 sequence is 13 residues long. V lost 1 base and J 6 bases, leaving 7 bases between the germline ends. CDR1 is SGHTA and CDR2 is FQGTGA in the germline V gene. The DNA of the CDR3 is TGTGCCAGCAGCTTAAGTGGGGTCAATGAGCAGTTCTTC. Its translation is CASSLSGVNEQFF.

The rearrangement uses TRBV4-1 and TRBJ1-1; weak D call: TRBD1 (5 bases). Germline CDR1 is MGHRA and CDR2 is YSYEKL. V was cut by 4 bases and J by 1 base, with 13 bases left in between. The CDR3 extends over 15 amino acids. In DNA form, the CDR3 reads TGCGCCAGCAGCCCCTTACAGGTCCCGAACACTGAAGCTTTCTTT. Translated: CASSPLQVPNTEAFF.

This clonotype was picked up a small number of times. V gene TRBV28 combines with J gene TRBJ1-5; tentative D call: TRBD1 (5 bases). Trimming pared 8 bases from V and 1 base from J, leaving 12 bases between. This CDR3 contains 14 residues. CDR1 is MDHEN and CDR2 is SYDVKM in the germline V gene. The CDR3 spells CASQGAQSNQPQHF. CDR3 coding DNA: TGTGCCAGCCAAGGGGCCCAAAGCAATCAGCCCCAGCATTTT.

This clonotype was found many times. J is TRBJ1-1 and V is TRBV29-1, with 8 bases aligning to TRBD1. With V trimmed by 7 bases and J by 9 bases, 10 bases remained unmatched. Germline V gives CDR1 SQVTM, CDR2 ANQGSEA. The CDR3 extends over 12 amino acids. In DNA form, the CDR3 reads TGCAGCGCCCCTTCTCAGGGGGCCAAAGCTTTCTTT. It specifies CSAPSQGAKAFF.

This clonotype was detected only a few times. The rearrangement links TRBV7-3 to TRBJ2-3; TRBD2 matches 9 bases. Per the germline V gene, CDR1 is SGHTA and CDR2 is FQGTGA. With 4 bases clipped from V and 11 bases from J, the junction kept 16 bases outside the gene matches. The CDR3 totals 16 residues. In DNA form, the CDR3 reads TGTGCCAGCAGCTGCGGCGGGAGGGCCCCCGGCATTGAGCAGTATTTT. This sequence encodes CASSCGGRAPGIEQYF.

J is TRBJ2-1 and V is TRBV4-1; D gene unclear. Trimming shortened V by 1 base and J by 2 bases, and 9 bases separated the two germline ends. In germline, CDR1 is MGHRA, CDR2 YSYEKL. This CDR3 has 15 residues. This CDR3 is CASSQVATPYNEQFF. The CDR3 DNA reads as TGCGCCAGCAGCCAAGTGGCTACCCCCTACAATGAGCAGTTCTTC.

The chain is built from TRBV29-1 and TRBJ2-2; 9 bases are a match to TRBD1. Germline CDR1 reads SQVTM; CDR2 reads ANQGSEA. After removal of 0 bases from V and 1 base from J, the junction contained 12 bases not matched to a gene. This CDR3 has 19 residues. This CDR3 is CSVEDRNRGRRRNTGELFF. CDR3 coding DNA: TGCAGCGTTGAAGATCGTAACAGGGGGCGTCGGCGGAACACCGGGGAGCTGTTTTTT.

This clonotype was counted once. At one end the junction does not follow the germline gene, possibly because of a read error. The genes are TRBV4-2 and TRBJ2-7, with D tentatively TRBD1 (6 bases). Germline V gene data show CDR1 as LGHNA and CDR2 as YNFKEQ. The CDR3 length is 13 residues. The CDR3, as DNA: TGTGCCAGCAGCCAAGATACAGGGTCCGAGCAGCACTTC. Amino acids: CASSQDTGSEQHF.